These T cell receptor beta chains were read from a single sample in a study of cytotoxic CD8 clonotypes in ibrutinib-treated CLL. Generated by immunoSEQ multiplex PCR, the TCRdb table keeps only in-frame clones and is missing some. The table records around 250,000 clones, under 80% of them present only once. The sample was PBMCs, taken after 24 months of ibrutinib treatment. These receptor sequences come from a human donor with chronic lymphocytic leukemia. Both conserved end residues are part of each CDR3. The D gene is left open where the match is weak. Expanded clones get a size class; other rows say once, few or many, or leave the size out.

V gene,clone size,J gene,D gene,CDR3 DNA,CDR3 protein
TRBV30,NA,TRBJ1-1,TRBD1,TGTGCCTGGACCCGGACAGGGGACGGCGAAGCTTTCTTT,CAWTRTGDGEAFF
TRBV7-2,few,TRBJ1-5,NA,TGTGCCAGCAGCTGGTCTAGCAATCAGCCCCAGCATTTT,CASSWSSNQPQHF
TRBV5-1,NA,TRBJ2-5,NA,TGCGCCAGCAGCTTGGTTGGCAGTACCGGGGAGACCCAGTACTTC,CASSLVGSTGETQYF
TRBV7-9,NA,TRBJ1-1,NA,TGTGCCAGCAGCTTGGCGGGAACTGAAGCTTTCTTT,CASSLAGTEAFF
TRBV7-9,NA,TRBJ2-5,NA,TGTGCCAGCAGCTCTCGGACGGGAGAGACCCAGTACTTC,CASSSRTGETQYF
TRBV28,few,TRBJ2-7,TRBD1,TGTGCCACGGGGACAGGGAAGACCTACGAGCAGTACTTC,CATGTGKTYEQYF
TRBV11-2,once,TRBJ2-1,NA,TGTGCCAGCAGAATCTGGCAGGGTGAGCAGTTCTTC,CASRIWQGEQFF
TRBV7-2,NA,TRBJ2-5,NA,TGTGCCAGCAGCTTACTAGCCCAAGAGACCCAGTACTTC,CASSLLAQETQYF
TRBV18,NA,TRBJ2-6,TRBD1,TGTGCCAGCTCACCCTCACTCCACTCGACAGGGACTGGGGCCAACGTCCTGACTTTC,CASSPSLHSTGTGANVLTF
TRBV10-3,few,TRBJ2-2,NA,TGTGCCATCACGGACACTAACACCGGGGAGCTGTTTTTT,CAITDTNTGELFF
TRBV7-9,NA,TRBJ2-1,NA,TGTGCCAGCACCTCTACCAGGGCACATGGACGGTTCTTC,CASTSTRAHGRFF
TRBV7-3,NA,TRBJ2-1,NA,TGTGCCAGCAGCCCCGATTTAGTCCAGGAGCAGTTCTTC,CASSPDLVQEQFF
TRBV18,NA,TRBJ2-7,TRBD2,TGTGCCAGCTCCGGAGGACTAGCCGACTACGAGCAGTACTTC,CASSGGLADYEQYF